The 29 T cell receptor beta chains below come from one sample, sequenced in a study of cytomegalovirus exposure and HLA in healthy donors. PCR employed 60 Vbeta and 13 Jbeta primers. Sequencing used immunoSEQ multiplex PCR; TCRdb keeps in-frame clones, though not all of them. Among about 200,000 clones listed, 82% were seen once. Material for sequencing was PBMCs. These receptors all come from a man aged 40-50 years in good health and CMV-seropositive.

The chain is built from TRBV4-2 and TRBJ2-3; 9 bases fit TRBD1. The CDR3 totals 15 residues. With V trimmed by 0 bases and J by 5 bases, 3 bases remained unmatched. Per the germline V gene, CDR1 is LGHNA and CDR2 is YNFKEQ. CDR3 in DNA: TGTGCCAGCAGCCAAGATGGGACAGGGCAAGATACGCAGTATTTT. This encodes CASSQDGTGQDTQYF.

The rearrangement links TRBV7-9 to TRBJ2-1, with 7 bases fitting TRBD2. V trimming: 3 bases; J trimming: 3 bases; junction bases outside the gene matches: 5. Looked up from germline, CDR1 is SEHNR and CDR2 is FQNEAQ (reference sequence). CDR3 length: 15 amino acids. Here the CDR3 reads CASSLGTTFYNEQFF. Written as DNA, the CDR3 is TGTGCCAGCAGCTTGGGGACTACCTTCTACAATGAGCAGTTCTTC.

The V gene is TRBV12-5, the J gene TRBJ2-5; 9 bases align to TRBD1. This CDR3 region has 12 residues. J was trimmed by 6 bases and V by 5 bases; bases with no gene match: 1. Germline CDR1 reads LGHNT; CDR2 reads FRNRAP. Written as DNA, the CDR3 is TGTGCTAGTGGTGGGACAGGGAAGACCCAGTACTTC. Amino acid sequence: CASGGTGKTQYF.

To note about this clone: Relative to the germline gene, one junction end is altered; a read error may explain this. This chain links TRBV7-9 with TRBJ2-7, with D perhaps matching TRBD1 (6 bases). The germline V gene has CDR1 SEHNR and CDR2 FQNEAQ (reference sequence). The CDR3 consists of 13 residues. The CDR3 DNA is TGTTCCAGCAGCTTAACAGGGTACTACGAGCAGTACTTC. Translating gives CSSSLTGYYEQYF.

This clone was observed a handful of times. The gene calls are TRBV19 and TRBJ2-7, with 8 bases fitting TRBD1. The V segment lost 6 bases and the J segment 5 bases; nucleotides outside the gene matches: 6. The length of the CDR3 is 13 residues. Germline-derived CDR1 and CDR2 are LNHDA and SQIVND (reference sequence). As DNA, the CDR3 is TGTGCCAGTAGACGTGACAGGGGCCACGAGCAGTACGTC. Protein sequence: CASRRDRGHEQYV.

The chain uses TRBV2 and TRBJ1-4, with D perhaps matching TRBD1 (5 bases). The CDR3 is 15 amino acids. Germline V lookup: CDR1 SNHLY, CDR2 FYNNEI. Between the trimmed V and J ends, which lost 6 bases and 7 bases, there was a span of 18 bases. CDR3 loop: CASSANGGSGEKLFF. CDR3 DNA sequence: TGTGCCAGCAGCGCAAACGGGGGGAGTGGTGAAAAACTGTTTTTT.

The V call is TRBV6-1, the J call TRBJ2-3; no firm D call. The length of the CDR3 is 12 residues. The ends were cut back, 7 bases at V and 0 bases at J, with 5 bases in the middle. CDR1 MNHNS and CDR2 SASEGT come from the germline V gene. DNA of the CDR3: TGTGCCAGCACTCTTAGCACAGATACGCAGTATTTT. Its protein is CASTLSTDTQYF.

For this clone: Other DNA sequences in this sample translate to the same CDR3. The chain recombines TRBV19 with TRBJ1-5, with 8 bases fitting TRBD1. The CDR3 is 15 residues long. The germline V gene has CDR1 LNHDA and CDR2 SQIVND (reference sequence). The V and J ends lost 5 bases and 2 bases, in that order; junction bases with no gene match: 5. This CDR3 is CASSVGQGGNQPQHF. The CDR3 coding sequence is TGTGCCAGTAGTGTCGGACAGGGCGGCAATCAGCCCCAGCATTTT.

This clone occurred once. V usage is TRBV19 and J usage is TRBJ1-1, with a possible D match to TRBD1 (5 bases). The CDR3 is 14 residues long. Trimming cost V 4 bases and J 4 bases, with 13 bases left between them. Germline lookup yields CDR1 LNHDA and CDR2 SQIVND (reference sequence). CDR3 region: CASSTHRQSTEAFF. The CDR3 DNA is TGTGCCAGTAGTACCCACAGGCAGTCCACTGAAGCTTTCTTT.

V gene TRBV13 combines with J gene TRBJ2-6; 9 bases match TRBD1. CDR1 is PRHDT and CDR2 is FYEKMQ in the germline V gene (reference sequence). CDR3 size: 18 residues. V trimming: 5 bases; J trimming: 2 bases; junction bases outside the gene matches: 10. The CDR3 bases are TGTGCCAGCAGCCATCCGGGACAGGGCCCCACTGGGGCCAACGTCCTGACTTTC. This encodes CASSHPGQGPTGANVLTF.

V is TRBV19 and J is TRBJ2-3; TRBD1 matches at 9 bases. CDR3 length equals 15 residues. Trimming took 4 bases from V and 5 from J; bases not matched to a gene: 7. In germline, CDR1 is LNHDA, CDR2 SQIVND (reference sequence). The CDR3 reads CASSTVPGQGDTQYF. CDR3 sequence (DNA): TGTGCCAGTAGTACCGTCCCGGGACAGGGAGATACGCAGTATTTT.

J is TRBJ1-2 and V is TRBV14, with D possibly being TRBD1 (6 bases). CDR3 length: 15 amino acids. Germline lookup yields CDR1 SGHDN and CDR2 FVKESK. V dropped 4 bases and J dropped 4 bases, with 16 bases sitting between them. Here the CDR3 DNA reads TGTGCCAGCAGCCTCGTACCGGACAGCCTCTATGGCTACACCTTC. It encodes CASSLVPDSLYGYTF.

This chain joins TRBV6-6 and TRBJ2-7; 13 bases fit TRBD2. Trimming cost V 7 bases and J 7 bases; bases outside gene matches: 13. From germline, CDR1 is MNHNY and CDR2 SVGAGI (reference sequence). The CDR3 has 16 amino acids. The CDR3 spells CASTFGLAGAPWEQYF. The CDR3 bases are TGTGCCAGCACTTTCGGACTAGCGGGAGCCCCCTGGGAGCAGTACTTC.

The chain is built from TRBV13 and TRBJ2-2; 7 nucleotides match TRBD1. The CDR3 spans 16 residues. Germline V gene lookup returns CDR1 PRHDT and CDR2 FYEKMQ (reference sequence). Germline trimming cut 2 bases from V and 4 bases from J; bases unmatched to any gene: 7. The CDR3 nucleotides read TGTGCCAGCAGCTTACCGGGGACAGAACCCACCGGGGAGCTGTTTTTT. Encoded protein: CASSLPGTEPTGELFF. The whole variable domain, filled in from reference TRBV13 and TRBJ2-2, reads AAGVIQSPRHLIKEKRETATLKCYPIPRHDTVYWYQQGPGQDPQFLISFYEKMQSDKGSIPDRFSAQQFSDYHSELNMSSLELGDSALYFCASSLPGTEPTGELFFGEGSRLTVL.

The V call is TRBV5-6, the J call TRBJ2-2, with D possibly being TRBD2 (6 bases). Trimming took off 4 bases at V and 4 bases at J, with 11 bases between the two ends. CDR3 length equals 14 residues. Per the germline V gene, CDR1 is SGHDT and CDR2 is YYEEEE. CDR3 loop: CASSQGLLTGELFF. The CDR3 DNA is TGTGCCAGCAGCCAGGGACTTCTCACCGGGGAGCTGTTTTTT. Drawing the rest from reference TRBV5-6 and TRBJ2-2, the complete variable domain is DAGVTQSPTHLIKTRGQQVTLRCSPKSGHDTVSWYQQALGQGPQFIFQYYEEEERQRGNFPDRFSGHQFPNYSSELNVNALLLGDSALYLCASSQGLLTGELFFGEGSRLTVL.

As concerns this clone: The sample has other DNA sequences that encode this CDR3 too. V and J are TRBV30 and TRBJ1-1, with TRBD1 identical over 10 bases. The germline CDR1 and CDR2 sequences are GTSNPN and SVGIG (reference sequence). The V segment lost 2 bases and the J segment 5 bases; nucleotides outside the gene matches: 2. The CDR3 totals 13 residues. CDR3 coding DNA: TGTGCCTGGAGTAGGACAGGGGGTACTGAAGCTTTCTTT. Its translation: CAWSRTGGTEAFF.

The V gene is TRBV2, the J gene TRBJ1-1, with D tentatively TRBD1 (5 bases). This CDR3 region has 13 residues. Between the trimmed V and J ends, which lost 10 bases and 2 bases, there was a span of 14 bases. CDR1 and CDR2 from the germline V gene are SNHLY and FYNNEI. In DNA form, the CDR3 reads TGTGCCACCAAAGTCCAGGGAAACACTGAAGCTTTCTTT. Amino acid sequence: CATKVQGNTEAFF.

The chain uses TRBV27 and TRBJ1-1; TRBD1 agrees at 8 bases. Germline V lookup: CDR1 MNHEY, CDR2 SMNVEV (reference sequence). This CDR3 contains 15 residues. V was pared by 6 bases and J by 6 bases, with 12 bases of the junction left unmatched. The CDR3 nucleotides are TGTGCCAGCAGCCTGGCAGGGGGCGCGAAGTCTGAAGCTTTCTTT. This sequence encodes CASSLAGGAKSEAFF.

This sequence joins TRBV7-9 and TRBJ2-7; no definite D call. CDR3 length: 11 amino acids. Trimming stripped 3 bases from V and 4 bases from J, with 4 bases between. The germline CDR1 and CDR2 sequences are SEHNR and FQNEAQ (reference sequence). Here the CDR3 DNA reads TGTGCCAGCAGCTTTCGTTACGAGCAGTACTTC. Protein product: CASSFRYEQYF.

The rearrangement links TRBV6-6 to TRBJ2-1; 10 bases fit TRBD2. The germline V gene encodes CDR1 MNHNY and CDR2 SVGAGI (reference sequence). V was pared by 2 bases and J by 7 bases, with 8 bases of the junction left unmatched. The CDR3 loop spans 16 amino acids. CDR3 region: CASSYGGASGRNEQFF. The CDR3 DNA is TGTGCCAGCAGTTACGGTGGAGCTAGCGGGAGAAATGAGCAGTTCTTC.

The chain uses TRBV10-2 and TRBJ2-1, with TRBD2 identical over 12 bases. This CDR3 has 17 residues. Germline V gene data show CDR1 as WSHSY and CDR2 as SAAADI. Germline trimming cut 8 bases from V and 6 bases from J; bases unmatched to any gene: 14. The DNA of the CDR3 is TGCGCCAGCCGACTAGCGGGAGCAAGTAGGTCGGCCAATGAGCAGTTCTTC. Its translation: CASRLAGASRSANEQFF.

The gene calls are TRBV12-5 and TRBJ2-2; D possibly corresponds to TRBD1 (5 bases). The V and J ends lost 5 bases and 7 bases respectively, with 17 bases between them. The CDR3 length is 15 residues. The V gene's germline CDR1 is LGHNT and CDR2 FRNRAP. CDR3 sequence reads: CASGLDSSRGGELFF. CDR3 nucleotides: TGTGCTAGTGGTCTCGACAGTTCCCGAGGCGGGGAGCTGTTTTTT.

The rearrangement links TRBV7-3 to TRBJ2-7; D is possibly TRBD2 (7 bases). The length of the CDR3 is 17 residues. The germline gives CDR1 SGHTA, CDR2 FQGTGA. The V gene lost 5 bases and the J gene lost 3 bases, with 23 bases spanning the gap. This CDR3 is CASSTCHRDYIYYEQYV. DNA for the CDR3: TGTGCCAGCAGCACCTGCCACAGGGACTATATATACTACGAGCAGTACGTC.

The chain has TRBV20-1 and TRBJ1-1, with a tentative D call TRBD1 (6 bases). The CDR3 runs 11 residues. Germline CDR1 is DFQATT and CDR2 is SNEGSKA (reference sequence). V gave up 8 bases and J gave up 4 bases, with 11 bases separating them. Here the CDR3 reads CSSQGGTEAFF. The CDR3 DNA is TGCAGTTCACAGGGTGGCACTGAAGCTTTCTTT.

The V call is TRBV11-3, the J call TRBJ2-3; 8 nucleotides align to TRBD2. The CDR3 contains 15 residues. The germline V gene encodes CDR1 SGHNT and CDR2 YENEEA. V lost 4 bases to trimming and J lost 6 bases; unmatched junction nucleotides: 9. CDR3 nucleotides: TGTGCCAGCAGCTCATCAGGACTAGCAGGGGATACGCAGTATTTT. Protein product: CASSSSGLAGDTQYF.

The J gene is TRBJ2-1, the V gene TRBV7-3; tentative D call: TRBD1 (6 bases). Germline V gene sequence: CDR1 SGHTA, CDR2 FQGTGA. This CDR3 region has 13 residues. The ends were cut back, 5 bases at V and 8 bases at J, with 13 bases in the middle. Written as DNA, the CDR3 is TGTGCCAGCAGCCACCCCCAGGGGCATGAGCAGTTCTTC. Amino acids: CASSHPQGHEQFF.

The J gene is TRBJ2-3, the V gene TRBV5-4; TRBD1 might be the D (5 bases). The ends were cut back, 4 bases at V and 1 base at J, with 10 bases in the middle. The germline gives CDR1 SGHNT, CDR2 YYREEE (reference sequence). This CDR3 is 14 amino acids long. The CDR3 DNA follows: TGTGCCAGCAGCCCCCGCAGGGGCACAGATACGCAGTATTTT. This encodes CASSPRRGTDTQYF.

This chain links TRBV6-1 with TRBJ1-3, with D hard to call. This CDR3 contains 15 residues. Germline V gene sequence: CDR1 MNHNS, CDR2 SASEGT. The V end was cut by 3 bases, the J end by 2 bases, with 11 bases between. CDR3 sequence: CASSDGSRTGNTIYF. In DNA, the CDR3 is TGTGCCAGCAGTGATGGCTCCCGAACTGGAAACACCATATATTTT.

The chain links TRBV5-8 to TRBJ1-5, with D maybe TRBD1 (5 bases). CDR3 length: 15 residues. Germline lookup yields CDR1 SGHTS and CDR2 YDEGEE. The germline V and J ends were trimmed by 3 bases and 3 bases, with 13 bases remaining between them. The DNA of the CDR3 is TGTGCCAGCAGCTATGACAGTAGAAACAATCAGCCCCAGCATTTT. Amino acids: CASSYDSRNNQPQHF.